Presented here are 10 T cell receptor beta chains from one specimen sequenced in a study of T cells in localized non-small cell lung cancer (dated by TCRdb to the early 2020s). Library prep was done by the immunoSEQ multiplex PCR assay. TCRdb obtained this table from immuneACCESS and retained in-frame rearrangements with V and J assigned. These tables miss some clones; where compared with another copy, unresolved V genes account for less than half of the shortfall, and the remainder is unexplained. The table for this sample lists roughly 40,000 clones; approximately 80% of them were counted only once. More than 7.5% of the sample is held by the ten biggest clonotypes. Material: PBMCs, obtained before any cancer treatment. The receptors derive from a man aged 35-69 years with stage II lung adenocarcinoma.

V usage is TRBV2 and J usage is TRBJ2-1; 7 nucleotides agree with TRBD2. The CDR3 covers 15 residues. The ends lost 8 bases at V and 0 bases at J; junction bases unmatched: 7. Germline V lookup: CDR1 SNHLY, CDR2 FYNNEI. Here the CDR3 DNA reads TGTGCCAGCTCTATCGCTAGCGGCTCCTACAATGAGCAGTTCTTC. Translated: CASSIASGSYNEQFF.

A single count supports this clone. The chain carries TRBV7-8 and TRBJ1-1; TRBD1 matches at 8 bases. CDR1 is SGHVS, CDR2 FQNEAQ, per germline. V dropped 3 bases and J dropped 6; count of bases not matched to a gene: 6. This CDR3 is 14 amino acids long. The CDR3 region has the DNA TGTGCCAGCAGCTTGGGACAGGATAGGTCTGAAGCTTTCTTT. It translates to CASSLGQDRSEAFF. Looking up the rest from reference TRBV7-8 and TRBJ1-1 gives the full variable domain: GAGVSQSPRYKVAKRGQDVALRCDPISGHVSLFWYQQALGQGPEFLTYFQNEAQLDKSGLPSDRFFAERPEGSVSTLKIQRTQQEDSAVYLCASSLGQDRSEAFFGQGTRLTVV.

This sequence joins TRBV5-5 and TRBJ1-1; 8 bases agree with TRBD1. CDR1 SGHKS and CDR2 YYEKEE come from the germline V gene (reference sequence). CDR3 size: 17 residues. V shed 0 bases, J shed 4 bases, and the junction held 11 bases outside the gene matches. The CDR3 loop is CASSLGGFPRGPTEAFF. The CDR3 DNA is TGTGCCAGCAGCTTGGGAGGATTCCCCAGGGGGCCCACTGAAGCTTTCTTT.

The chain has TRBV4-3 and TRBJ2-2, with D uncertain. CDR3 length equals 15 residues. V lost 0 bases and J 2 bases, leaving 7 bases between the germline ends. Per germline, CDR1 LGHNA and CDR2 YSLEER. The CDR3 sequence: CASSQDHVNTGELFF. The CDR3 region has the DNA TGCGCCAGCAGCCAAGATCACGTCAACACCGGGGAGCTGTTTTTT.

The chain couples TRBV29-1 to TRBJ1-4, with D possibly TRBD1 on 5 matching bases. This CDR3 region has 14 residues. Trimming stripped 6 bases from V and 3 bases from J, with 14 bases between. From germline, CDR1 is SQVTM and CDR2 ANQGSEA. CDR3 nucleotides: TGCAGCGTACGTGGGGGGTCGGCTAATGAAAAACTGTTTTTT. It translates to CSVRGGSANEKLFF. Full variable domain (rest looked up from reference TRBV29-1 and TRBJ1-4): SAVISQKPSRDICQRGTSLTIQCQVDSQVTMMFWYRQQPGQSLTLIATANQGSEATYESGFVIDKFPISRPNLTFSTLTVSNMSPEDSSIYLCSVRGGSANEKLFFGSGTQLSVL.

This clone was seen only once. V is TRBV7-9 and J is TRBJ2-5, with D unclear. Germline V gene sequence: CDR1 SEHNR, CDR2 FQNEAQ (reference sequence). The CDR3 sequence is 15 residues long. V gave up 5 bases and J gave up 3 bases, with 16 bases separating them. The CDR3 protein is CASSPPRSFKETQYF. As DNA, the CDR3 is TGTGCCAGCAGCCCCCCCAGGTCATTCAAAGAGACCCAGTACTTC. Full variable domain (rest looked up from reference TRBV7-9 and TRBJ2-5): DTGVSQNPRHKITKRGQNVTFRCDPISEHNRLYWYRQTLGQGPEFLTYFQNEAQLEKSRLLSDRFSAERPKGSFSTLEIQRTEQGDSAMYLCASSPPRSFKETQYFGPGTRLLVL.

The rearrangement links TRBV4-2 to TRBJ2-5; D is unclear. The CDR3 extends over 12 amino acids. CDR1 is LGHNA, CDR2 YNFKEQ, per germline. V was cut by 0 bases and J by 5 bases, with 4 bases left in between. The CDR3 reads CASSQEAETQYF. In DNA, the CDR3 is TGTGCCAGCAGCCAAGAGGCGGAGACCCAGTACTTC.

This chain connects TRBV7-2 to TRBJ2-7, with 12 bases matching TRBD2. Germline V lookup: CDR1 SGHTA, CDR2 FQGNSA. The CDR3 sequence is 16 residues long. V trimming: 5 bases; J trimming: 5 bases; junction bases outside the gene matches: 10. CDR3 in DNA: TGTGCCAGCAGCGGAGGAGGACTAGCGGGATCTAACGAGCAGTACTTC. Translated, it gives CASSGGGLAGSNEQYF.

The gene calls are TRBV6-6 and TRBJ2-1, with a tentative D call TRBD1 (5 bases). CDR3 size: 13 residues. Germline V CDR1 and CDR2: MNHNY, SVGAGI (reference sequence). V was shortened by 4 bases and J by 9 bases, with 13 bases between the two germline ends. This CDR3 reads CASSSGPWGEQFF. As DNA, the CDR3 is TGTGCCAGCAGTTCAGGGCCCTGGGGTGAGCAGTTCTTC.

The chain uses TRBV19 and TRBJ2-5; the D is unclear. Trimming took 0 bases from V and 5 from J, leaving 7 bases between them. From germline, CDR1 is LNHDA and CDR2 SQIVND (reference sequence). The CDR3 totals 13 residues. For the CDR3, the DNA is TGTGCCAGTAGTATAGATCGACGGGAGACCCAGTACTTC. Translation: CASSIDRRETQYF.